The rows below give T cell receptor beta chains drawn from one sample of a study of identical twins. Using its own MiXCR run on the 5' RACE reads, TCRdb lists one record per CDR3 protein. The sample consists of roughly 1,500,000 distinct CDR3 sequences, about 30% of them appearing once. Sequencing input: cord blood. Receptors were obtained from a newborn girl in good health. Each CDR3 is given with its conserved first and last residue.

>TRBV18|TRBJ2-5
CARPLKNNQETQYF
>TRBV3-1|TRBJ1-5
CASSQAGTGNNQPQHF
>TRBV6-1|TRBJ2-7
CAGRGDRYEQYF
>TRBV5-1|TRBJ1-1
CASSNGALNTEAFF
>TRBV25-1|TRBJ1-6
CASSALSSPPHF
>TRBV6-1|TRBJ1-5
CASRGRDNQPQHF
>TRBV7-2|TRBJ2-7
CASSLLGLAGPYEQYF
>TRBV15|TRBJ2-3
CATSRQRGSTDTQYF
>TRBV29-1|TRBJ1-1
CSAGTGLGNTEAFF
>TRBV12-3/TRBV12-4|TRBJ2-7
CASSHRQISSYEQYF
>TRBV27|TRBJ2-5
CASRINTQETQYF
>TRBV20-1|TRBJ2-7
CSAPRLAGHYEQYF
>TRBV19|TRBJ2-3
CASSRQGRDTQYF
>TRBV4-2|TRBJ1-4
CASSQDPGGNEKLFF
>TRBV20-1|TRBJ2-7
CSARVGASSYEQYF
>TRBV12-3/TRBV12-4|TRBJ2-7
CASSYTGYSAYEQYF
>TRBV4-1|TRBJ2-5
CASSQDIQERETQYF
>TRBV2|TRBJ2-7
CASSVAYEQYF
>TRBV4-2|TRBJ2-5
CASSLTAGVSETQYF
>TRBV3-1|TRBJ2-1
CARPPIDEQFF
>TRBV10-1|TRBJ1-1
CASSESPANTEAFF
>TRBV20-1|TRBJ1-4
CSAKAGTRSNEKLFF
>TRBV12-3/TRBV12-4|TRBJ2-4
CASRLAGKNIQYF
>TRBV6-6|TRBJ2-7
CASTRDGDEQYF
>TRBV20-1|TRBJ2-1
CSASPDRAVTYNEQFF
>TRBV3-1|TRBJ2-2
CASSQAGGELFF
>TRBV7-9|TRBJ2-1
CATPGDWAYNEQFF
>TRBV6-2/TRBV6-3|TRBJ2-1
CAIGTRGGRSYNEQFF
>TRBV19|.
CASSMRLAGAIQETQYF
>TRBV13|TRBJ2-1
CASSPDSNWDEQFF
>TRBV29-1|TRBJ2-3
CSVERTDTQYF
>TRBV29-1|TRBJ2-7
CSVGRGSIPHEQYF
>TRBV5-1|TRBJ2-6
CASSLGTNSGANVLTF